Listed below are T cell receptor beta chains from one sample, sequenced in a study of cytomegalovirus exposure and HLA in healthy donors. Data came from immunoSEQ multiplex PCR; TCRdb stores just in-frame clones and leaves some out. The sample includes some 150,000 clones, 60% to 80% seen only once; the top ten take about 1.7%. The source material was PBMCs. The receptors here all came from a woman aged 30 to 39 in good health and CMV-seronegative. Each CDR3 is given with its conserved first and last residue. The size field is filled for only some rows; it gives once, few, many or a size class.

.,TRBJ1-2,13,TRBV6-1,CASRASGDRGYTF
.,TRBJ1-2,15,TRBV10-2,CASSSPGQGHYGYTF
.,TRBJ2-3,16,TRBV7-8,CASSFYAGGGADTQYF
.,TRBJ1-1,12,TRBV6-5,CASRQGLAEAFF
.,TRBJ1-2,13,TRBV7-6,CASGKQEGYGYTF
once,TRBJ2-5,14,TRBV5-1,CASSRGQQEETQYF
.,TRBJ1-1,12,TRBV19,CASSIRNTEAFF
once,TRBJ2-1,16,TRBV7-8,CASNSGQESSYNEQFF
.,TRBJ1-6,12,TRBV30,CAWSPRTRRLHF
.,TRBJ1-1,15,TRBV7-9,CASSTDRATNTEAFF
.,TRBJ2-5,16,TRBV9,CASSVGGEGVGETQYF
.,TRBJ2-3,18,TRBV9,CASSPVGLAGSSTDTQYF
.,TRBJ2-7,15,TRBV6-5,CASSYGSGGLGEQYF
few,TRBJ1-2,14,TRBV2,CASSESEGNYGYTF
.,TRBJ2-2,13,TRBV2,CASSENSPGELFF
.,TRBJ1-1,12,TRBV6-6,CASSDRGTEAFF
.,TRBJ2-5,20,TRBV5-1,CASSLPDRGGRELPQETQYF
.,TRBJ1-5,14,TRBV2,CASRTTGVYQPQHF
.,TRBJ2-7,13,TRBV5-4,CASSTGTSNEQYF
few,TRBJ2-5,15,TRBV7-6,CASSLNRGLQETQYF
.,TRBJ1-1,15,TRBV7-6,CASSRRAGANTEAFF
.,TRBJ2-2,15,TRBV6-5,CASSHDRGLAGELFF
.,TRBJ2-5,12,TRBV5-4,CASSHGEGTQYF